The 9 T cell receptor beta chains given below trace back to one sample, sequenced in a study of shared clonotypes between healthy human individuals. TCRdb's copy holds only in-frame clones and misses some; the assay was immunoSEQ multiplex PCR. The table has about 2.5 million clones, around 93% seen once; the top ten hold approximately 0.39%. Sequencing input: naive CD4+ T cells from PBMCs. Subset denoted: CD45RA+ positively selected. These receptors were taken from a young man in good health. Some clones in this sample may be carry-over from other donors' samples.

The V call is TRBV28, the J call TRBJ2-7, with 7 bases fitting TRBD1. Unmatched junction bases numbered 5, after V lost 5 bases and J lost 1 base. This CDR3 comprises 14 residues. CDR1 and CDR2 from the germline V gene are MDHEN and SYDVKM. In nucleotides, the CDR3 is TGTGCCAGCAGTATAAAACAGGGGTCCTACGAGCAGTACTTC. It yields the protein CASSIKQGSYEQYF.

J is TRBJ2-3 and V is TRBV5-4, with D perhaps matching TRBD2 (6 bases). V lost 3 bases and J lost 3, with 14 bases in between. This CDR3 region has 15 residues. The V gene's germline CDR1 is SGHNT and CDR2 YYREEE (reference sequence). Written as DNA, the CDR3 is TGTGCCAGCAGCTCGCGGGCGGAGGGGACAGATACGCAGTATTTT. Its translation: CASSSRAEGTDTQYF.

The chain uses TRBV18 and TRBJ2-5, with TRBD2 identical over 10 bases. The junction had 12 bases not matched to a gene; V was cut back by 0 bases and J by 5 bases. CDR3 length: 18 amino acids. Germline lookup yields CDR1 KGHSH and CDR2 LQKENI. CDR3 in amino acids: CASSPPWGSGRASETQYF. CDR3 bases: TGTGCCAGCTCACCACCGTGGGGGAGCGGGAGGGCTTCGGAGACCCAGTACTTC. Complete variable domain (other parts from reference TRBV18 and TRBJ2-5): NAGVMQNPRHLVRRRGQEARLRCSPMKGHSHVYWYRQLPEEGLKFMVYLQKENIIDESGMPKERFSAEFPKEGPSILRIQQVVRGDSAAYFCASSPPWGSGRASETQYFGPGTRLLVL.

A remark on this clone: This CDR3 is also generated by other DNA sequences in the sample. The J gene is TRBJ2-5, the V gene TRBV28; D gene uncertain. The V gene lost 1 base and the J gene lost 5 bases, with 11 bases spanning the gap. The CDR3 spans 14 residues. Germline lookup yields CDR1 MDHEN and CDR2 SYDVKM. The CDR3 here is CASSLSPAQETQYF. In DNA, the CDR3 is TGTGCCAGCAGTTTATCTCCAGCTCAGGAGACCCAGTACTTC.

V is TRBV28 and J is TRBJ1-1; D remains ambiguous. V was trimmed by 7 bases and J by 1 base, leaving 16 bases between them. The CDR3 contains 15 residues. The germline CDR1 and CDR2 sequences are MDHEN and SYDVKM. Written as DNA, the CDR3 is TGTGCCAGCAATTTCCCACAGACAACGAACACTGAAGCTTTCTTT. Encoded protein: CASNFPQTTNTEAFF.

As concerns this clone: Distinct nucleotide sequences in the sample also encode this CDR3. This rearrangement joins TRBV9 to TRBJ2-1, with D possibly matching TRBD2 (6 bases). CDR1 and CDR2 (germline): SGDLS, YYNGEE. Trimming stripped 3 bases from V and 7 bases from J, with 11 bases between. This CDR3 spans 13 amino acids. CDR3 nucleotides: TGTGCCAGCAGCGCCGGAGGGCGGAATGAGCAGTTCTTC. This codes for CASSAGGRNEQFF.

The rearrangement links TRBV4-2 to TRBJ1-2; 10 bases align to TRBD1. The CDR3 totals 16 residues. Germline V gives CDR1 LGHNA, CDR2 YNFKEQ. The J segment lost 7 bases and the V segment lost 4 bases, leaving 12 bases of the junction unmatched. The CDR3 protein is CASSPGGTGEIGGYTF. CDR3 nucleotides: TGTGCCAGCAGCCCTGGCGGGACAGGGGAGATTGGTGGCTACACCTTC.

The chain is built from TRBV28 and TRBJ2-6; the match to TRBD1 covers 7 bases. This CDR3 is built from 16 residues. V lost 6 bases to trimming and J lost 2 bases; unmatched junction nucleotides: 7. Germline CDR1 and CDR2: MDHEN and SYDVKM. This chain's CDR3 is CASRPLDRAGANVLTF. The CDR3 DNA sequence: TGTGCCAGCAGGCCCTTAGACAGGGCTGGGGCCAACGTCCTGACTTTC.

Only one count was recorded for this clone. V is TRBV28 and J is TRBJ1-5; no firm D call. The CDR3 runs 15 residues. V was clipped by 3 bases and J by 1 base, with 10 bases between them. The germline gives CDR1 MDHEN, CDR2 SYDVKM. The CDR3 bases are TGTGCCAGCAGTTTCTTCAGGAGGAGCAATCAGCCCCAGCATTTT. Translated: CASSFFRRSNQPQHF.